These T cell receptor beta chains were read from a single sample in a study of cytomegalovirus exposure and HLA in healthy donors. The table came from immunoSEQ multiplex PCR; TCRdb's copy has only in-frame clones and leaves some out. The repertoire includes around 150,000 clones, 75% of them detected once, and around 8% sits in the top ten. Sequences were obtained from PBMCs. The receptors derive from a woman aged 35 to 49 in good health and CMV-seropositive. CDR3s include the opening cysteine and the closing phenylalanine or tryptophan. A D gene is named only where the DNA matches it firmly. The size field is filled for only some rows; it gives once, few, many or a size class.

clone size: NA; J gene: TRBJ2-6; V gene: TRBV19; D gene: NA; CDR3 DNA: TGTGCCAGTAGTATACTAGGTGGGTCTGGGGCCAACGTCCTGACTTTC; CDR3 protein: CASSILGGSGANVLTF
clone size: once; J gene: TRBJ2-5; V gene: TRBV13; D gene: NA; CDR3 DNA: TGTGCCAGCAGCTTAGGTGGGCGAGAGACCCAGTACTTC; CDR3 protein: CASSLGGRETQYF
clone size: NA; J gene: TRBJ1-6; V gene: TRBV6-5; D gene: TRBD1; CDR3 DNA: TGTGCCAGCAGGCGACAGGGTATCAGTTCACCCCTCCACTTT; CDR3 protein: CASRRQGISSPLHF
clone size: NA; J gene: TRBJ2-7; V gene: TRBV11-2; D gene: TRBD2; CDR3 DNA: TGTGCCAGCAGCTTATACGGCGGGAGGGCTGCCGAGCAGTACTTC; CDR3 protein: CASSLYGGRAAEQYF
clone size: NA; J gene: TRBJ2-5; V gene: TRBV5-1; D gene: TRBD2; CDR3 DNA: TGCGCCAGCAGCTTGGGACTAGCGGGAGAAGAGACCCAGTACTTC; CDR3 protein: CASSLGLAGEETQYF
clone size: NA; J gene: TRBJ1-4; V gene: TRBV6-1; D gene: NA; CDR3 DNA: TGTGCCAGCAGTGAAGGAGCGGGGGCAGGGGAAAAACTGTTTTTT; CDR3 protein: CASSEGAGAGEKLFF
clone size: once; J gene: TRBJ2-1; V gene: TRBV28; D gene: TRBD2; CDR3 DNA: TGTGCCAGCAGTTTGGCTAGCGGGAGGGGCTACAATGAGCAGTTCTTC; CDR3 protein: CASSLASGRGYNEQFF
clone size: NA; J gene: TRBJ2-3; V gene: TRBV29-1; D gene: NA; CDR3 DNA: TGCAGCGTTGAAGAAGGCGGGGCAGATACGCAGTATTTT; CDR3 protein: CSVEEGGADTQYF
clone size: NA; J gene: TRBJ2-1; V gene: TRBV5-1; D gene: TRBD1; CDR3 DNA: TGCGCCAGCACCCTCCAGGGGGAAAGCTCCTACAATGAGCAGTTCTTC; CDR3 protein: CASTLQGESSYNEQFF
clone size: NA; J gene: TRBJ2-5; V gene: TRBV29-1; D gene: TRBD1; CDR3 DNA: TGCAGCGTACTCAACAGGGGCGGGGAGACCCAGTACTTC; CDR3 protein: CSVLNRGGETQYF
clone size: NA; J gene: TRBJ2-7; V gene: TRBV28; D gene: TRBD1; CDR3 DNA: TGTGCCAGCAGTCCCTGGGACAGGGGTGTTAATAGACGTGAGCAGTACTTC; CDR3 protein: CASSPWDRGVNRREQYF
clone size: NA; J gene: TRBJ2-7; V gene: TRBV7-2; D gene: NA; CDR3 DNA: TGTGCCAGCAGCCCCACAGGTGGCTCCTACGAGCAGTACTTC; CDR3 protein: CASSPTGGSYEQYF
clone size: NA; J gene: TRBJ2-3; V gene: TRBV6-5; D gene: NA; CDR3 DNA: TGTGCCAGCTCTCCTAGGGGGGGTAGCACAGATACGCAGTATTTT; CDR3 protein: CASSPRGGSTDTQYF
clone size: NA; J gene: TRBJ1-4; V gene: TRBV28; D gene: NA; CDR3 DNA: TGTGCCAGCAGTCTTACCGGGAGGGTTGATGAAAAACTGTTTTTT; CDR3 protein: CASSLTGRVDEKLFF
clone size: NA; J gene: TRBJ2-7; V gene: TRBV7-9; D gene: TRBD2; CDR3 DNA: TGTGCCAGCAGCTCATGGACTAGCGGGAGTGTCTACGAGCAGTACTTC; CDR3 protein: CASSSWTSGSVYEQYF
clone size: NA; J gene: TRBJ2-7; V gene: TRBV2; D gene: NA; CDR3 DNA: TGTGCCAGCAGTGACAGGGCTTCCTACGAGCAGTACTTC; CDR3 protein: CASSDRASYEQYF
clone size: NA; J gene: TRBJ1-1; V gene: TRBV19; D gene: NA; CDR3 DNA: TGTGCCAGTAGTATTCGGTCGTCGAACCGCGCCACTGAAGCTTTCTTT; CDR3 protein: CASSIRSSNRATEAFF
clone size: NA; J gene: TRBJ2-1; V gene: TRBV30; D gene: TRBD2; CDR3 DNA: TGTGCCTGGAGTGCCCGGACTAGCGGGAGGTCTCGCTACAATGAGCAGTTCTTC; CDR3 protein: CAWSARTSGRSRYNEQFF
clone size: NA; J gene: TRBJ1-3; V gene: TRBV5-1; D gene: NA; CDR3 DNA: TGCGCCAGCAGCTTGGAGACAGTCGCTGGAAACACCATATATTTT; CDR3 protein: CASSLETVAGNTIYF
clone size: few; J gene: TRBJ2-7; V gene: TRBV5-4; D gene: TRBD1; CDR3 DNA: TGTGCCAGCAGCGAAGGGGGACAGACTACCTACGAGCAGTACTTC; CDR3 protein: CASSEGGQTTYEQYF
clone size: NA; J gene: TRBJ1-5; V gene: TRBV28; D gene: NA; CDR3 DNA: TGTGCCAGCAACTTGGGGGGTCAGCCCCAGCATTTT; CDR3 protein: CASNLGGQPQHF
clone size: NA; J gene: TRBJ1-5; V gene: TRBV30; D gene: NA; CDR3 DNA: TGTGCCTGGAGCAGGGATAGCAATCAGCCCCAGCATTTT; CDR3 protein: CAWSRDSNQPQHF
clone size: NA; J gene: TRBJ2-1; V gene: TRBV5-1; D gene: TRBD2; CDR3 DNA: TGCGCCAGCAGCTTGTGGCCTGTAGCGGGAGGGATTAGGGGTAATGAGCAGTTCTTC; CDR3 protein: CASSLWPVAGGIRGNEQFF
clone size: once; J gene: TRBJ1-6; V gene: TRBV2; D gene: NA; CDR3 DNA: TGTGCCAGCAGTGATCGGGGGTTTAATTCACCCCTCCACTTT; CDR3 protein: CASSDRGFNSPLHF
clone size: NA; J gene: TRBJ2-1; V gene: TRBV5-1; D gene: TRBD2; CDR3 DNA: TGCGCCAGCAGCTTGAGGAGGACTAGCGGGATTTACAATGAGCAGTTCTTC; CDR3 protein: CASSLRRTSGIYNEQFF
clone size: NA; J gene: TRBJ1-1; V gene: TRBV30; D gene: NA; CDR3 DNA: TGTGCCTGGGGCTCCCTAGTCTATAGTGAAGCTTTCTTT; CDR3 protein: CAWGSLVYSEAFF
clone size: once; J gene: TRBJ2-5; V gene: TRBV2; D gene: TRBD1; CDR3 DNA: TGTGCCAGCAGTGAAGCCACCGGGACAGGGCAAGAGACCCAGTACTTC; CDR3 protein: CASSEATGTGQETQYF
clone size: NA; J gene: TRBJ2-7; V gene: TRBV9; D gene: TRBD2; CDR3 DNA: TGTGCCAGCAGCGTAGGCGGGAGAGGCTACGAGCAGTACTTC; CDR3 protein: CASSVGGRGYEQYF
clone size: NA; J gene: TRBJ1-1; V gene: TRBV7-2; D gene: TRBD1; CDR3 DNA: TGTGCCAGCAGCGGACAGGGAAGGGGTACTGAAGCTTTCTTT; CDR3 protein: CASSGQGRGTEAFF
clone size: NA; J gene: TRBJ2-3; V gene: TRBV6-1; D gene: TRBD2; CDR3 DNA: TGTGCCAGCAGCATAGCGGGAGATACAGATACGCAGTATTTT; CDR3 protein: CASSIAGDTDTQYF
clone size: once; J gene: TRBJ2-7; V gene: TRBV11-2; D gene: TRBD2; CDR3 DNA: TGTGCCAGCAGCTTAGGGGTTAGCGGGAGTCACGAGCAGTACTTC; CDR3 protein: CASSLGVSGSHEQYF
clone size: NA; J gene: TRBJ1-4; V gene: TRBV29-1; D gene: NA; CDR3 DNA: TGCAGCGTCGGTAGTCGAGAAAAACTGTTTTTT; CDR3 protein: CSVGSREKLFF
clone size: NA; J gene: TRBJ1-6; V gene: TRBV5-8; D gene: NA; CDR3 DNA: TGTGCCAGCTCCCCGAGATTGACAGGCGTGGGTTCACCCCTCCACTTT; CDR3 protein: CASSPRLTGVGSPLHF
clone size: NA; J gene: TRBJ2-5; V gene: TRBV2; D gene: TRBD1; CDR3 DNA: TGTGCCACAGGGGGCAGAGTTGGGGGAGAGACCCAGTACTTC; CDR3 protein: CATGGRVGGETQYF
clone size: once; J gene: TRBJ2-6; V gene: TRBV29-1; D gene: NA; CDR3 DNA: TGCAGCGTTGGATTAGGGGCAAAGTACTCTGGGGCCAACGTCCTGACTTTC; CDR3 protein: CSVGLGAKYSGANVLTF
clone size: NA; J gene: TRBJ2-3; V gene: TRBV4-2; D gene: NA; CDR3 DNA: TGTGCCAGCAGCCGGAACCAGGGTACCGGGGATACGCAGTATTTT; CDR3 protein: CASSRNQGTGDTQYF
clone size: once; J gene: TRBJ1-4; V gene: TRBV25-1; D gene: NA; CDR3 DNA: TGTGCCAGCAGTCCGACGGGGAGGGAAAAACTGTTTTTT; CDR3 protein: CASSPTGREKLFF
clone size: NA; J gene: TRBJ2-7; V gene: TRBV5-1; D gene: TRBD2; CDR3 DNA: TGCGCCAGCAGCTTGTCCGCTACTAGCGGGAGGGTTTACTACGAGCAGTACTTC; CDR3 protein: CASSLSATSGRVYYEQYF
clone size: NA; J gene: TRBJ2-6; V gene: TRBV10-3; D gene: TRBD1; CDR3 DNA: TGTGCCATCAGTGCCCAACAGGGGGTCGGGGCCAACGTCCTGACTTTC; CDR3 protein: CAISAQQGVGANVLTF
clone size: NA; J gene: TRBJ2-7; V gene: TRBV7-9; D gene: TRBD2; CDR3 DNA: TGTGCCAGCAGCCCCTATGCGGGAGTTGGAGTGGACTCCTACGAGCAGTACTTC; CDR3 protein: CASSPYAGVGVDSYEQYF
clone size: NA; J gene: TRBJ1-5; V gene: TRBV28; D gene: NA; CDR3 DNA: TGTGCCAGCAGCTCAACAGGGTACAATCAGCCCCAGCATTTT; CDR3 protein: CASSSTGYNQPQHF
clone size: NA; J gene: TRBJ2-1; V gene: TRBV9; D gene: TRBD1; CDR3 DNA: TGTGCCAGCAGCGTAGGGGGGACAGGGGGCTCCAATGAGCAGTTCTTC; CDR3 protein: CASSVGGTGGSNEQFF
clone size: NA; J gene: TRBJ1-2; V gene: TRBV21-1; D gene: NA; CDR3 DNA: TGTGCCAGCAGCAACCCGGGGTGGCGAGGCTACACCTTC; CDR3 protein: CASSNPGWRGYTF
clone size: once; J gene: TRBJ1-2; V gene: TRBV7-9; D gene: TRBD1; CDR3 DNA: TGTGCCAGCAGCTTAGTGGGGACAGGGGGGAGTGGCTACACCTTC; CDR3 protein: CASSLVGTGGSGYTF
clone size: NA; J gene: TRBJ2-4; V gene: TRBV15; D gene: TRBD2; CDR3 DNA: TGTGCCACCAGCTCCTTCCTCGGGACTATAGCCAAAAACATTCAGTACTTC; CDR3 protein: CATSSFLGTIAKNIQYF
clone size: NA; J gene: TRBJ2-3; V gene: TRBV29-1; D gene: NA; CDR3 DNA: TGCAGCGGGCGGGGGGGTGGGACAGGAACCACGGATACGCAGTATTTT; CDR3 protein: CSGRGGGTGTTDTQYF
clone size: once; J gene: TRBJ2-1; V gene: TRBV18; D gene: TRBD2; CDR3 DNA: TGTGCCAGCTCACCAATAGCGGGAAACTCCTACAATGAGCAGTTCTTC; CDR3 protein: CASSPIAGNSYNEQFF
clone size: few; J gene: TRBJ1-2; V gene: TRBV10-2; D gene: NA; CDR3 DNA: TGCGCCAGCAAATTGGGAGGAGAGACGTTGGGCTACACCTTC; CDR3 protein: CASKLGGETLGYTF
clone size: NA; J gene: TRBJ2-7; V gene: TRBV7-9; D gene: TRBD1; CDR3 DNA: TGTGCCAGCAGCTTAGCACAGGGGGCCCACGAGCAGTACTTC; CDR3 protein: CASSLAQGAHEQYF
clone size: NA; J gene: TRBJ2-3; V gene: TRBV27; D gene: NA; CDR3 DNA: TGTGCCAGCAGTAGCACTACGGTCACAGATACGCAGTATTTT; CDR3 protein: CASSSTTVTDTQYF
clone size: NA; J gene: TRBJ1-5; V gene: TRBV6-5; D gene: NA; CDR3 DNA: TGTGCCAGCAGTGATAGGGGCAGATCGCAGCCCCAGCATTTT; CDR3 protein: CASSDRGRSQPQHF